Listed below are T cell receptor beta chains from one sample, sequenced in a study of memory CD4+ T cells and cytomegalovirus serostatus. This table comes from immunoSEQ multiplex PCR, and its TCRdb copy is limited to in-frame clones, with some not included. The sample contains tens of thousands of clones, 65% to 85% of which appear only once. The sample was memory CD4+ T cells from blood. The receptors originated from an adult in good health and CMV-seronegative. Both conserved end residues are part of each CDR3. A D gene is named only where the DNA matches it firmly. Clone size is shown for a subset of rows, as once, few, many or a class of expanded clone.

J gene,V gene,D gene,clone size,CDR3 protein,CDR3 DNA
TRBJ2-5,TRBV28,TRBD1,.,CASSPYTGTGGRETQYF,TGTGCCAGCAGTCCATACACCGGGACAGGAGGTCGAGAGACCCAGTACTTC
TRBJ1-2,TRBV6-5,TRBD1,.,CASSYLGQGARGYTF,TGTGCCAGCAGTTACCTGGGACAGGGGGCGCGCGGCTACACCTTC
TRBJ2-3,TRBV6-1,TRBD1,.,CASSRDSLDTQYF,TGTGCCAGCAGCCGGGACAGCCTGGATACGCAGTATTTT
TRBJ1-5,TRBV19,TRBD1,.,CASVDRGTYQPQHF,TGTGCCAGTGTGGACAGGGGGACTTATCAGCCCCAGCATTTT
TRBJ2-7,TRBV7-2,.,.,CASSLAAGETYEQYF,TGTGCCAGCAGCTTAGCGGCAGGGGAAACCTACGAGCAGTACTTC
TRBJ1-3,TRBV19,.,once,CASSITGRTSGGNTIYF,TGTGCCAGTAGTATCACCGGACGGACCTCGGGTGGAAACACCATATATTTT
TRBJ2-2,TRBV6-1,.,.,CASSVLGNTGELFF,TGTGCCAGCAGTGTCCTCGGGAACACCGGGGAGCTGTTTTTT
TRBJ2-3,TRBV5-6,TRBD2,.,CASSWVVLAGADTQYF,TGTGCCAGCAGTTGGGTGGTACTAGCGGGGGCAGATACGCAGTATTTT
TRBJ1-6,TRBV7-2,TRBD1,.,CASRFGTAYNSPPHF,TGTGCCAGCAGGTTCGGGACAGCCTATAATTCACCCCCCCACTTT
TRBJ1-1,TRBV15,.,.,CATSRDGQGTNEAFF,TGTGCCACCAGCAGAGATGGGCAGGGGACTAATGAAGCTTTCTTT
TRBJ1-5,TRBV19,TRBD1,.,CASSLTGDGNQPQHF,TGTGCCAGTAGCTTGACAGGGGATGGCAATCAGCCCCAGCATTTT